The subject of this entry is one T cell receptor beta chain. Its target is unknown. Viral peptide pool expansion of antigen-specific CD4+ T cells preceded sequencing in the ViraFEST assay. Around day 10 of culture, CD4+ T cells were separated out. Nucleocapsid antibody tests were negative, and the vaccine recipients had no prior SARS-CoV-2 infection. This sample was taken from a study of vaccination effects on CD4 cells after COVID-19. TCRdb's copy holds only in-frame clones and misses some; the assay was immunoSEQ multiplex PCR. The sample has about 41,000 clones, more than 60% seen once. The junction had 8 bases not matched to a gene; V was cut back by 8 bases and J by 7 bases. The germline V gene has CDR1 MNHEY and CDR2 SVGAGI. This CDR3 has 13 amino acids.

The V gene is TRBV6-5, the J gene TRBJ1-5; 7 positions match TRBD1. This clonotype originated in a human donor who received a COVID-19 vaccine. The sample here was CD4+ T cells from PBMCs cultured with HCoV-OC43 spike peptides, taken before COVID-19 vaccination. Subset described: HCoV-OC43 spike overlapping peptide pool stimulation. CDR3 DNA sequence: TGTGCCAGCGACAGGGATAGGGGACAGCCCCAGCATTTT. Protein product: CASDRDRGQPQHF.